Listed here is a single T cell receptor (beta chain). Its antigen is undetermined. TCRdb analysed the reads with MiXCR anew, one entry per CDR3 protein. The data contain 310,000 or so distinct CDR3 sequences, about 25% of them singletons. The data were obtained in a study of T cell repertoires in cytomegalovirus infection. Study-level background: Matching HLA type, along with CMV infection, was indicated by public TCR beta signatures. Whole-study findings and limits: Predominance within the ex vivo response was attributable to HLA-C-restricted CMV-specific TCR beta clonotypes. Totalled public TCR beta family frequency picked out people who carried CMV plus the relevant HLA.

This TCR was sampled from a human donor in good health (CMV status not recorded). Some clones in this sample may be carry-over from other donors' samples. The sequenced sample was PBMCs.

The CDR3 reads CAWSVTGNQPQHF. DNA of the CDR3: TGTGCCTGGAGTGTGACAGGGAATCAGCCCCAGCATTTT. The chain links TRBV30 to TRBJ1-5; TRBD1 agrees at 7 bases. The CDR3 has 13 residues. Trimming at V came to 0 bases and at J to 4 bases, leaving 0 bases not matched to a gene. The V gene's germline CDR1 is GTSNPN and CDR2 SVGIG (reference sequence).